The 19 T cell receptor beta chains below all came from one sample that was sequenced in a study of breast tumors, draining lymph nodes, adjacent tissues (dated by TCRdb to the mid-2010s). Library method: multiplex PCR. The sequencing machine was an Illumina HiSeq 2000. In-frame beta chains were kept once TCRdb had trimmed the public reads at Q25 with fastp and called clones with MiXCR. Every CDR3 protein is listed once, alongside the most common genes and DNA of its rows. The sample table records 200,000 or so distinct CDR3 sequences; approximately 33% of these occur just once. The ten largest make up approximately 4.5% of the sample. The lymph node samples were taken from the axillary draining lymph nodes of breast cancer patients. Material: axillary lymph node tissue. The receptors shown here come from a female donor with breast cancer. Some clones in this sample may be carry-over from other donors' samples.

In the case of this clonotype: The junction departs from the called germline gene at one end, perhaps through a read error. The V and J genes are TRBV18 and TRBJ2-3, with 13 bases lining up with TRBD2. From germline, CDR1 is KGHSH and CDR2 LQKENI. The length of the CDR3 is 16 residues. The CDR3 region is CASSPPGLAGPDTQYF. CDR3 nucleotides: TGTGCCAGCTCGCCACCGGGACTAGCGGGACCAGATACGCAGTATTTT.

This clonotype was seen many times. This CDR3 is CASRIGASTDTQYF. The CDR3 DNA follows: TGCGCCAGCAGGATAGGAGCTAGCACAGATACGCAGTATTTT. V is TRBV5-1 and J is TRBJ2-3; D is ambiguous. The length of the CDR3 is 14 residues. Germline CDR1 SGHRS, CDR2 YFSETQ. With 5 bases removed from V and 0 bases from J, the gap between germline ends came to 10 bases.

The J gene is TRBJ2-7, the V gene TRBV6-1; D is possibly TRBD1 (7 bases). Germline CDR1 and CDR2: MNHNS and SASEGT. The CDR3 sequence is 14 residues long. V lost 4 bases, J lost 3 bases, and 13 bases lay in between. DNA for the CDR3: TGTGCCAGCAGTGGGCGGGACAGAGACTACGAGCAGTACGTC. Amino acid sequence: CASSGRDRDYEQYV.

The sample holds a few counts of this clonotype. The rearrangement links TRBV28 to TRBJ1-1, with TRBD1 identical over 8 bases. Germline V lookup: CDR1 MDHEN, CDR2 SYDVKM. The CDR3 runs to 13 residues. Unmatched junction bases numbered 4, after V lost 4 bases and J lost 6 bases. The CDR3 DNA reads TGTGCCAGCAGTTCCCGGACAGGGCCTGAAGCTTTCTTT. Residues: CASSSRTGPEAFF.

In its sample, this clonotype was seen many times. The chain recombines TRBV10-2 with TRBJ2-1; D gene uncertain. The CDR3 is 11 amino acids. V lost 4 bases and J lost 12, with 10 bases in between. The germline V gene encodes CDR1 WSHSY and CDR2 SAAADI. CDR3 amino acids: CASSVSTGQFF. As DNA, the CDR3 is TGCGCCAGCAGTGTCTCTACCGGGCAGTTCTTC.

This clonotype was seen more than once but under ten times. The CDR3 sequence: CASSQSRGGGTDTQYF. The CDR3 DNA reads TGTGCCAGCAGCCAGTCTAGGGGGGGAGGCACAGATACGCAGTATTTT. The chain carries TRBV3-1 and TRBJ2-3; D might be TRBD2 (7 bases). Trimming took 3 bases from V and 1 from J, leaving 14 bases between them. The CDR3 is 16 residues long. CDR1 and CDR2 from the germline V gene are LGHDT and YNNKEL (reference sequence).

This clonotype was observed many times. The gene calls are TRBV7-8 and TRBJ2-3; 7 positions agree with TRBD1. The CDR3 runs to 15 residues. Germline CDR1 and CDR2: SGHVS and FQNEAQ. V trimming: 2 bases; J trimming: 3 bases; junction bases outside the gene matches: 5. CDR3 nucleotides: TGTGCCAGCAGCTTAAGTAGCAGGGGGACAGATACGCAGTATTTT. It yields the protein CASSLSSRGTDTQYF.

As to this clonotype: One end of the junction fails to match germline, which may point to a read error. The CDR3 DNA is TGTGCCAGCAGTAGGGGCACGGGAAGCACCATATATTTT. Its protein product is CASSRGTGSTIYF. The gene calls are TRBV6-5 and TRBJ1-3; D is possibly TRBD1 (5 bases). Germline CDR1 and CDR2: MNHEY and SVGAGI. The CDR3 has 13 residues.

This clonotype was seen repeatedly, ten times or more. CDR3 region: CASSQDRGRLDTQYF. CDR3 nucleotide sequence: TGCGCCAGCAGCCAAGATCGCGGGAGATTAGATACGCAGTATTTT. This rearrangement joins TRBV4-3 to TRBJ2-3; TRBD2 aligns across 7 bases. The V gene end was trimmed by 0 bases and the J gene end by 5 bases; junction bases not matched to a gene: 5. The CDR3 runs 15 residues. Germline CDR1 LGHNA, CDR2 YSLEER.

This clonotype was observed a single time. A much larger clone lies a single base off, so this may be a read error. V gene TRBV4-1 combines with J gene TRBJ2-2; the D gene is possibly TRBD1 (6 bases). The CDR3 is 16 residues long. Looked up from germline, CDR1 is MGHRA and CDR2 is YSYEKL. The CDR3 DNA follows: TGCGCCGGCAGCCAAGATTCAGGGGTTGGCACCGGGGAGCTGTTTTTT. Its translation is CAGSQDSGVGTGELFF.

About this clonotype: A much more abundant neighbour one base away suggests this may be a read error. The CDR3 DNA reads TGTGCCAGCCATGGACCTCCCAGCTATGGCTACACCTTC. This encodes CASHGPPSYGYTF. The V call is TRBV6-1, the J call TRBJ1-2; D ambiguous. V was shortened by 8 bases and J by 4 bases, with 14 bases between the two germline ends. The CDR3 sequence is 13 residues long. Germline loops: CDR1 MNHNS, CDR2 SASEGT.

This clonotype was seen a few times. The chain links TRBV20-1 to TRBJ1-1, with a tentative D call TRBD1 (6 bases). Germline V gene data show CDR1 as DFQATT and CDR2 as SNEGSKA (reference sequence). Trimming left V 1 base short and J 4 bases short, with 13 bases between. This CDR3 has 14 residues. CDR3: CSARGGGGITEAFF. DNA for the CDR3: TGCAGTGCTAGAGGGGGAGGGGGAATCACTGAAGCTTTCTTT.

This clonotype was observed a few times. A much larger clone is a single base away; this may be a read error. The genes are TRBV20-1 and TRBJ2-2, with D possibly called TRBD1 or TRBD2 (5 bases each). The germline V gene encodes CDR1 DFQATT and CDR2 SNEGSKA (reference sequence). The CDR3 has 13 amino acids. The CDR3 region is CSVVRPPTGALFF. DNA of the CDR3: TGCAGTGTGGTGCGGCCCCCCACCGGGGCGCTGTTTTTT.

This clonotype was seen many times. The chain employs TRBV5-1 and TRBJ2-6; D is ambiguous. The germline gives CDR1 SGHRS, CDR2 YFSETQ. V lost 5 bases and J lost 1, with 7 bases in between. This CDR3 has 14 amino acids. The CDR3 here is CASRKVSGANVLTF. The DNA for the CDR3 is TGCGCCAGCAGGAAAGTGTCTGGGGCCAACGTCCTGACTTTC.

Notes on this clonotype: This clone may be a read error of a much larger clone one base away. The CDR3 is CASSSRTSEPSYNEQFF. CDR3 sequence (DNA): TGTGCCAGCAGCTCCCGGACTAGCGAGCCCTCCTACAATGAGCAGTTCTTC. The chain uses TRBV6-2 or TRBV6-3 and TRBJ2-1; 9 bases map to TRBD2. CDR1 is MNHEY and CDR2 is SVGEGT in the germline V gene. The CDR3 spans 17 residues. Trimming took 6 bases from V and 0 from J; bases not matched to a gene: 9.

This clonotype was seen many times. This chain connects TRBV12-3 or TRBV12-4 to TRBJ2-7; D is possibly TRBD1 (5 bases). V lost 6 bases and J lost 5, with 17 bases in between. The CDR3 has 14 amino acids. The CDR3 DNA follows: TGTGCCAGCAGCCGCTCCCCTCAGGGCCACGAGCAGTACTTC. This translates into CASSRSPQGHEQYF.

With respect to this clonotype: A much larger clonotype is one base distant, so this may be a read error. The chain uses TRBV18 and TRBJ1-2, with TRBD1 as a possible D gene (5 bases). Between the trimmed V and J ends, which lost 4 bases and 4 bases, there was a span of 13 bases. The CDR3 has 14 amino acids. Germline CDR1 KGHSH, CDR2 LQKENI. The CDR3: CASSRGDGFYGYTF. The CDR3 DNA follows: TGTGCCAGCTCACGGGGGGACGGATTCTATGGCTACACCTTC. The whole variable domain, filled in from reference TRBV18 and TRBJ1-2, reads NAGVMQNPRHLVRRRGQEARLRCSPMKGHSHVYWYRQLPEEGLKFMVYLQKENIIDESGMPKERFSAEFPKEGPSILRIQQVVRGDSAAYFCASSRGDGFYGYTFGSGTRLTVV.

This clonotype appeared many times. The gene calls are TRBV7-2 and TRBJ2-5, with a tentative D call TRBD2 (5 bases). V was trimmed by 5 bases and J by 7 bases, leaving 17 bases between them. Germline-derived CDR1 and CDR2 are SGHTA and FQGNSA. CDR3 size: 14 residues. In DNA, the CDR3 is TGTGCCAGCAGCCCGCGGCTAGAAGGAGGGACCCAGTACTTC. Amino acid sequence: CASSPRLEGGTQYF.

V and J are TRBV20-1 and TRBJ2-1; 12 nucleotides line up with TRBD2. This CDR3 is 14 amino acids long. The ends lost 6 bases at V and 12 bases at J; junction bases unmatched: 12. Germline assignment: CDR1 DFQATT and CDR2 SNEGSKA (reference sequence). The CDR3 protein is CSATTSGRGDTQFF. In nucleotides, the CDR3 is TGCAGTGCCACGACTAGCGGGAGAGGAGATACGCAGTTCTTC.